This TCR beta chain was captured by sequencing in a study of breast tumors, draining lymph nodes, adjacent tissues. Study-level points and caveats: Tumors had less TCR diversity than lymph nodes, more than nontumor tissue. Tumor and nontumor repertoires were significantly more similar in luminal-like than in basal-like breast cancer.

Samples came from axillary lymph nodes draining the breast cancer. Germline CDR1 is SGHKS and CDR2 is YYEKEE (reference sequence). The CDR3 has 12 amino acids. Trimming removed 5 bases at V and 9 bases at J, with 13 bases between. In regard to this clonotype: Its cognate antigen is unknown.

TCRdb recomputed calls from the multiplex PCR reads with MiXCR, one row per CDR3 protein. The sample holds around 170,000 distinct CDR3 sequences, roughly 30% seen once. What was sequenced was axillary lymph node tissue. The V and J genes are TRBV5-5 and TRBJ2-3, with unresolved D. The source is a female donor with breast cancer. Some clones in this sample may be carry-over from other donors' samples. The CDR3 nucleotides are TGTGCCAGCAGTTTTAACTCGCCCACGCAGTATTTT. The encoded protein is CASSFNSPTQYF.